This is a list of T cell receptor beta chains from one sample in a study of radiotherapy plus CTLA-4 blockade in lung cancer. Assay used: immunoSEQ multiplex PCR; TCRdb lists only in-frame clones, some missing. The data show about 68,000 clones, 79% seen once. Sequencing used peripheral blood, obtained from a patient treated with radiotherapy plus ipilimumab. The receptor set was obtained from a human donor with non-small cell lung cancer who had a complete response to radiotherapy plus ipilimumab. The CDR3 runs from the conserved cysteine through the conserved F or W. Each record gives: CDR3 length, clone size, V gene, D gene, J gene, CDR3 DNA, CDR3 protein. A D gene is named only where the DNA matches it firmly. Only some rows state a clone size, as once, few, many or a class for expanded clones.

15,-,TRBV30,-,TRBJ2-7,TGTGCCTGGAGTGTACCCCAGACCGGGTCCTACGAGCAGTACTTC,CAWSVPQTGSYEQYF
13,-,TRBV9,-,TRBJ2-6,TGTGCCAGCAGCGTAGCTGGGGCCAACGTCCTGACTTTC,CASSVAGANVLTF
16,-,TRBV9,TRBD1,TRBJ1-6,TGTGCCAGCAGCGTGGGGGGGACAGGGGTTAATTCACCCCTCCACTTT,CASSVGGTGVNSPLHF
13,-,TRBV10-2,-,TRBJ2-1,TGCGCCAGCACCCCAGGGGTGAGGGATGAGCAGTTCTTC,CASTPGVRDEQFF
17,few,TRBV5-1,TRBD2,TRBJ2-3,TGCGCCAGCAGCCCCGGGACTAGCGGGAGTAGCACAGATACGCAGTATTTT,CASSPGTSGSSTDTQYF
13,-,TRBV19,-,TRBJ2-5,TGTGCCAGTAGTCCGACAGTGCAAGAGACCCAGTACTTC,CASSPTVQETQYF
15,-,TRBV7-9,TRBD1,TRBJ2-7,TGTGCCAGCAGCGACAGGGGTAGGGGTAACTACGAGCAGTACTTC,CASSDRGRGNYEQYF
13,-,TRBV2,-,TRBJ1-1,TGTGCCAGCAGTGAGTTGGAGAACACTGAAGCTTTCTTT,CASSELENTEAFF
17,once,TRBV10-1,TRBD1,TRBJ2-1,TGCGCCAGCAGTGGGGGGACAGGGCAAAGCTCCTACAATGAGCAGTTCTTC,CASSGGTGQSSYNEQFF
11,-,TRBV20-1,-,TRBJ2-1,TGCAGTCTTGGGGGAAACAATGAGCAGTTCTTC,CSLGGNNEQFF
14,-,TRBV7-6,-,TRBJ2-5,TGTGCCAGCAGCTTAAGGCGGGAACGGGAGACCCAGTACTTC,CASSLRRERETQYF
15,few,TRBV11-2,TRBD2,TRBJ2-3,TGTGCCAGCAGCTGGACTAGCGGGTTCACAGATACGCAGTATTTT,CASSWTSGFTDTQYF
17,-,TRBV10-3,-,TRBJ2-3,TGTGCCATCAGTGAGTCCACGAGCCGACGTGCGGAAGATACGCAGTATTTT,CAISESTSRRAEDTQYF
11,-,TRBV10-3,-,TRBJ2-1,TGTGCCATCAGTGAAGGTGATGAGCAGTTCTTC,CAISEGDEQFF
18,-,TRBV7-8,TRBD2,TRBJ2-5,TGTGCCAGCAGCTTAGTGACTAGCGGGGCCCTGGGGCAAGAGACCCAGTACTTC,CASSLVTSGALGQETQYF
13,-,TRBV9,TRBD2,TRBJ2-1,TGTGCCAGTGGGAGGGGAGATGGCAATGAGCAGTTCTTC,CASGRGDGNEQFF
18,once,TRBV5-6,-,TRBJ2-6,TGTGCCAGCAGCTTGGGTTTCCAGACCGCCTCTGGGGCCAACGTCCTGACTTTC,CASSLGFQTASGANVLTF
15,-,TRBV7-2,-,TRBJ2-1,TGTGCCAGCAGCTCCAGGGTACACTCCTACAATGAGCAGTTCTTC,CASSSRVHSYNEQFF
14,-,TRBV6-5,-,TRBJ2-1,TGTGCCAGCAGCAGGGTAAGGGGTGCAAATGAGCAGTTCTTC,CASSRVRGANEQFF
14,-,TRBV29-1,TRBD1,TRBJ2-7,TGCAGCGTTAAGAAATGGACAGGGGAGTACGAGCAGTACTTC,CSVKKWTGEYEQYF
14,-,TRBV5-1,-,TRBJ2-2,TGCGCCAGCAGCCAAAGACTAGTGAGCGGGGAGCTGTTTTTT,CASSQRLVSGELFF
14,-,TRBV7-6,-,TRBJ2-7,TGTGCCAGCAGCTCAACAGGTGGGGGGTACGAGCAGTACTTC,CASSSTGGGYEQYF
15,few,TRBV4-1,-,TRBJ2-7,TGCGCCAGCAGCCAAGTAGACAGCTCGAGCTACGAGCAGTACTTC,CASSQVDSSSYEQYF
12,-,TRBV2,TRBD2,TRBJ2-1,TGTGCCAGCAGTGCTAGCGGGGGCCTCCAGTTCTTC,CASSASGGLQFF
14,-,TRBV29-1,TRBD2,TRBJ2-7,TGCAGCGTTGTAGCGGGCGGGGGTATCTACGAGCAGTACTTC,CSVVAGGGIYEQYF
12,few,TRBV21-1,-,TRBJ1-2,TGTGCCAGCAGCACTAGGGGCTATGGCTACACCTTC,CASSTRGYGYTF
15,-,TRBV5-1,-,TRBJ2-1,TGCGCCAGCAGTTCGGCGGACGGTGGGTACAATGAGCAGTTCTTC,CASSSADGGYNEQFF
16,-,TRBV5-6,-,TRBJ1-3,TGTGCCAGCAGCTTGCGGACAGCTATCTCTGGAAACACCATATATTTT,CASSLRTAISGNTIYF
16,once,TRBV5-1,TRBD2,TRBJ2-3,TGCGCCAGCAGCTTCACTACTAGCGCAGGCACAGATACGCAGTATTTT,CASSFTTSAGTDTQYF
15,-,TRBV10-3,TRBD1,TRBJ2-5,TGTGCCATCAGTGACCCGACAGGGGGCGAGGAGACCCAGTACTTC,CAISDPTGGEETQYF
15,-,TRBV5-1,TRBD2,TRBJ2-5,TGCGCCAGCAGCTTGGGCCTAGCGGGAGGAGAGACCCAGTACTTC,CASSLGLAGGETQYF
14,-,TRBV2,-,TRBJ1-1,TGTGCCAGCACTCCCCTATCGCCGAACACTGAAGCTTTCTTT,CASTPLSPNTEAFF
17,-,TRBV19,-,TRBJ1-3,TGTGCCAGTAGTATCCCGGCAGGAGAAATCTCTGGAAACACCATATATTTT,CASSIPAGEISGNTIYF
15,-,TRBV23-1,-,TRBJ1-3,TGCGCCAGCAGTCAATCTTTTGGGAACGGAAACACCATATATTTT,CASSQSFGNGNTIYF
15,-,TRBV2,-,TRBJ2-1,TGTGCCAGCAGTGTGGGGACTGAGACTTACAATGAGCAGTTCTTC,CASSVGTETYNEQFF
13,-,TRBV7-8,TRBD1,TRBJ1-1,TGTGCCAGCAGCTTAATGGCCAGGGGGGAAGCTTTCTTT,CASSLMARGEAFF
17,-,TRBV5-1,TRBD1,TRBJ2-2,TGCGCCAGCAGCTCAACCGGGACAGGGGCCTACACCGGGGAGCTGTTTTTT,CASSSTGTGAYTGELFF
13,-,TRBV2,-,TRBJ2-5,TGTGCCAGCAGTGTGGCACTCCAAGAGACCCAGTACTTC,CASSVALQETQYF
13,few,TRBV10-2,TRBD1,TRBJ1-2,TGCGCCAGCTCGACAGGGGGTAGCTATGGCTACACCTTC,CASSTGGSYGYTF
16,-,TRBV7-2,-,TRBJ1-6,TGTGCCAGCAGCGTACAGGGTTCCAGGTTTGATTCACCCCTCCACTTT,CASSVQGSRFDSPLHF
15,few,TRBV6-1,TRBD2,TRBJ2-7,TGTGCCAGCAGTGATTCTAGCGGGGGGGCCGGCGAGCAGTACTTC,CASSDSSGGAGEQYF
17,-,TRBV7-2,TRBD1,TRBJ1-6,TGTGCCAGCAGCCTAAGATCCGGGACAGGGCTTAATTCACCCCTCCACTTT,CASSLRSGTGLNSPLHF
15,-,TRBV7-9,-,TRBJ2-1,TGTGCCAGCAGTCGCCGGGAGAGCTCCTACAATGAGCAGTTCTTC,CASSRRESSYNEQFF
15,-,TRBV19,TRBD1,TRBJ2-1,TGTGCCAGTATTGATCTGGGACAGGGGGTCAATGAGCAGTTCTTC,CASIDLGQGVNEQFF
13,-,TRBV6-5,-,TRBJ1-1,TGTGCCAGCAGTTTGGGACAGAACACTGAAGCTTTCTTT,CASSLGQNTEAFF
12,-,TRBV19,-,TRBJ2-7,TGTGCCAGTGGGGACAACCACTACGAGCAGTACTTC,CASGDNHYEQYF
15,-,TRBV25-1,-,TRBJ2-5,TGTGCCAGCAGTGCCCCCGGAGGGGGCGTGGAGACCCAGTACTTC,CASSAPGGGVETQYF
16,-,TRBV6-6,-,TRBJ1-5,TGTGCCAGCAGTAACCCCCAGGGGATCGGCAATCAGCCCCAGCATTTT,CASSNPQGIGNQPQHF
13,-,TRBV5-1,TRBD1,TRBJ1-2,TGCGCCAGCAGGAAGGGGGCGAACTATGGCTACACCTTC,CASRKGANYGYTF
14,-,TRBV2,-,TRBJ2-3,TGTGCCAGCAGCCGGGACTCCAGCACAGATACGCAGTATTTT,CASSRDSSTDTQYF
16,few,TRBV7-2,-,TRBJ2-1,TGTGCCAGCCGTGCCGGGGGCGGGGCAAGTTACAATGAGCAGTTCTTC,CASRAGGGASYNEQFF
14,-,TRBV6-1,-,TRBJ2-3,TGTGCCAGCAGTTCTCAGGGACTCACAGATACGCAGTATTTT,CASSSQGLTDTQYF
13,-,TRBV6-5,-,TRBJ1-2,TGTGCCAGCAGTCCGGGACAAGGTCATGGCTACACCTTC,CASSPGQGHGYTF
15,-,TRBV4-1,-,TRBJ1-2,TGCGCCAGCAGCCAACTCCTATCCGGGGACTATGGCTACACCTTC,CASSQLLSGDYGYTF
17,-,TRBV27,TRBD2,TRBJ2-3,TGTGCCAGCAGTTTACCCAGCGGGAGGGGGGGCACAGATACGCAGTATTTT,CASSLPSGRGGTDTQYF
13,-,TRBV11-2,-,TRBJ1-3,TGTGCCAGCAGCTCCTCCCCTGGAAACACCATATATTTT,CASSSSPGNTIYF
14,few,TRBV6-6,TRBD1,TRBJ1-6,TGTGCCAGCAGTAGACAGGGAAAAACTTCACCCCTCCACTTT,CASSRQGKTSPLHF
14,medium-sized,TRBV7-9,-,TRBJ1-1,TGTGCCACTACAGTCGGGGGAACGAACACTGAAGCTTTCTTT,CATTVGGTNTEAFF
13,-,TRBV10-2,-,TRBJ1-6,TGCGCCAGCACCGACAGGACGAATTCACCCCTCCACTTT,CASTDRTNSPLHF
13,-,TRBV5-4,-,TRBJ1-1,TGTGCCAGCAGCCATGACAAGAACACTGAAGCTTTCTTT,CASSHDKNTEAFF